The 16 T cell receptor beta chains presented below share a single source sample, sequenced in a study of cytomegalovirus exposure and HLA in healthy donors (dated by TCRdb to about 2017). Library creation used the immunoSEQ multiplex PCR assay. A mixture of 60 forward primers for TCR Vbeta segments and 13 reverse primers for TCR Jbeta segments was used in the multiplex PCR. TCRdb mirrors the immuneACCESS table, restricted to in-frame sequences. Some clones are absent from its copies; in checked studies, under half trace to an unresolved V gene, and the reason for the others is unknown. Here the sample has about 64,000 clones; over 70% occur a single time. The ten largest make up roughly 5.1% of the sample. Sequenced input: PBMCs. The receptors stem from a male donor in good health and CMV-seropositive.

The chain recombines TRBV18 with TRBJ1-3; 9 bases map to TRBD1. Germline CDR1 KGHSH, CDR2 LQKENI. With V trimmed by 4 bases and J by 0 bases, 1 base remained unmatched. The CDR3 loop spans 15 amino acids. The CDR3 sequence: CASSRQGVSGNTIYF. Written as DNA, the CDR3 is TGTGCCAGCTCACGACAGGGGGTCTCTGGAAACACCATATATTTT.

The gene calls are TRBV27 and TRBJ2-3, with D possibly TRBD1 on 5 matching bases. With 3 bases removed from V and 0 bases from J, the gap between germline ends came to 7 bases. Germline V lookup: CDR1 MNHEY, CDR2 SMNVEV (reference sequence). The CDR3 covers 14 residues. The chain's CDR3 is CASSLGRSTDTQYF. Written as DNA, the CDR3 is TGTGCCAGCAGTTTGGGGCGGAGCACAGATACGCAGTATTTT.

The chain carries TRBV30 and TRBJ1-1; the match to TRBD1 covers 7 bases. CDR1 is GTSNPN, CDR2 SVGIG, per germline (reference sequence). CDR3 length: 14 amino acids. Trimming took 3 bases from V and 2 from J; bases not matched to a gene: 6. The chain's CDR3 is CAWSRTGLNTEAFF. The CDR3 DNA is TGTGCCTGGAGCCGGACAGGCCTTAACACTGAAGCTTTCTTT.

The V gene is TRBV29-1, the J gene TRBJ2-2; a weak D match, TRBD2 (5 bases). CDR1 SQVTM and CDR2 ANQGSEA come from the germline V gene. The CDR3 sequence is 12 residues long. The V gene lost 4 bases and the J gene lost 6 bases, with 9 bases spanning the gap. The CDR3 sequence is CSVGTLAGELFF. CDR3 coding DNA: TGCAGCGTTGGGACTTTGGCCGGGGAGCTGTTTTTT.

The chain recombines TRBV14 with TRBJ2-7; the D gene is possibly TRBD1 (5 bases). The ends were cut back, 4 bases at V and 6 bases at J, with 13 bases in the middle. The CDR3 length is 13 residues. The germline V gene encodes CDR1 SGHDN and CDR2 FVKESK. CDR3: CASSRETAREQYF. CDR3 bases: TGTGCCAGCAGCCGCGAGACAGCTCGCGAGCAGTACTTC.

The chain uses TRBV5-8 and TRBJ1-3, with 12 positions matching TRBD1. V was clipped by 4 bases and J by 8 bases; unmatched bases: 7. This CDR3 comprises 15 residues. Germline CDR1 is SGHTS and CDR2 is YDEGEE. CDR3 DNA: TGTGCCAGCAGCCTGACCGGGACAGGGGGCCACACCATATATTTT. Translating it yields CASSLTGTGGHTIYF.

This clone was detected a few times. The DNA is left out, because the CDR3 cannot be placed on it with certainty; the CDR3 is given as TCRdb lists it. This chain connects TRBV21-1 to TRBJ2-2; no check of the table's D call, TRBD1, against the DNA was made. TRBV21-1 is reported as a pseudogene. Both ends counted, the CDR3 spans 16 residues. CDR3 in amino acids: CASSKVGQGIIGELFF.

The chain is built from TRBV19 and TRBJ2-7; 8 positions match TRBD1. The trim removed 3 bases at V and 0 bases at J, leaving 4 bases unmatched. The CDR3 covers 15 residues. Germline lookup yields CDR1 LNHDA and CDR2 SQIVND (reference sequence). Written as DNA, the CDR3 is TGTGCCAGTAGTATCTCCGGGACAGGCTCCTACGAGCAGTACTTC. Translation gives CASSISGTGSYEQYF.

This clone has more than one count but fewer than ten. V is TRBV10-2 and J is TRBJ2-7; perhaps TRBD2 as D (6 bases). The CDR3 is made up of 12 amino acids. With 9 bases removed from V and 0 bases from J, the gap between germline ends came to 9 bases. Germline assignment: CDR1 WSHSY and CDR2 SAAADI. The CDR3, as DNA: TGCGCCAGTAGCGGTCCCTCCTACGAGCAGTACTTC. This codes for CASSGPSYEQYF.

The CDR3 loop reads CASSTTGVAQPQHF. CDR3 bases: TGTGCCAGCTCAACTACAGGGGTGGCTCAGCCCCAGCATTTT. The V gene is TRBV18, the J gene TRBJ1-5, with 7 bases aligning to TRBD1. CDR3 length equals 14 residues. V was pared by 5 bases and J by 6 bases, with 7 bases of the junction left unmatched. The germline gives CDR1 KGHSH, CDR2 LQKENI.

This clone has a single count. The CDR3 protein is CASSLWGGPREQYF. CDR3 nucleotides: TGTGCCAGCAGTTTATGGGGGGGGCCACGCGAGCAGTACTTC. The V and J genes are TRBV28 and TRBJ2-7, with a weak D call TRBD2 (7 bases). From germline, CDR1 is MDHEN and CDR2 SYDVKM. The CDR3 runs 14 residues. V lost 0 bases and J 6 bases, leaving 12 bases between the germline ends.

The chain joins TRBV4-2 to TRBJ2-1; tentative D call: TRBD1 (5 bases). CDR3 length equals 16 residues. Trimming took 0 bases from V and 2 from J, leaving 11 bases between them. Germline CDR1 reads LGHNA; CDR2 reads YNFKEQ. CDR3 nucleotides: TGTGCCAGCAGCCAAGATTTAGGGGAACCCTACAATGAGCAGTTCTTC. The encoded protein is CASSQDLGEPYNEQFF.

The genes are TRBV5-1 and TRBJ2-3, with 7 nucleotides matching TRBD2. V lost 3 bases, J lost 1 base, and 2 bases stayed unmatched. CDR1 SGHRS and CDR2 YFSETQ come from the germline V gene. This CDR3 spans 14 amino acids. The CDR3 DNA reads as TGCGCCAGCAGCTCCAGCGGGGGCACAGATACGCAGTATTTT. The encoded protein is CASSSSGGTDTQYF.

This chain links TRBV7-6 with TRBJ2-5; 9 nucleotides align to TRBD1. The CDR3 runs 17 residues. V trimming: 4 bases; J trimming: 2 bases; junction bases outside the gene matches: 11. Germline CDR1 SGHVS, CDR2 FNYEAQ. The CDR3 region is CASSSNRDRDGQETQYF. The CDR3 DNA follows: TGTGCCAGCAGCTCTAACCGGGACAGGGATGGGCAAGAGACCCAGTACTTC.

The rearrangement links TRBV5-6 to TRBJ2-7; D is unresolved. CDR1 and CDR2 (germline): SGHDT, YYEEEE. The V and J ends lost 0 bases and 0 bases respectively, with 7 bases between them. The CDR3 consists of 14 residues. CDR3: CASSLDPGSYEQYF. The CDR3 region has the DNA TGTGCCAGCAGCTTGGATCCGGGCTCCTACGAGCAGTACTTC. Full variable domain (outside the CDR3, taken from reference TRBV5-6 and TRBJ2-7): DAGVTQSPTHLIKTRGQQVTLRCSPKSGHDTVSWYQQALGQGPQFIFQYYEEEERQRGNFPDRFSGHQFPNYSSELNVNALLLGDSALYLCASSLDPGSYEQYFGPGTRLTVT.

The sample holds one count of this clone. The rearrangement joins TRBV6-1 to TRBJ1-6; D perhaps matches TRBD1 (6 bases). Trimming shortened V by 1 base and J by 9 bases, and 13 bases separated the two germline ends. From germline, CDR1 is MNHNS and CDR2 SASEGT. This CDR3 comprises 15 residues. CDR3 sequence reads: CASSEDKGVGSPLHF. The CDR3 DNA reads TGTGCCAGCAGTGAAGATAAGGGGGTGGGTTCACCCCTCCACTTT.